This is a list of T cell receptor beta chains from one sample in a study of blood T cell repertoires in COVID-19. The protocol was immunoSEQ multiplex PCR, while the TCRdb copy is restricted to in-frame clones and leaves out a portion. The sample holds tens of thousands of clones, about 77% seen once. The material sequenced was peripheral blood. These receptors were taken from a man in his 70s with active or convalescent COVID-19. Each CDR3 is given with its conserved first and last residue. The D gene is left open where the match is weak. Clone size appears in some rows only: once, few, many, or a class for an expanded clone.

abundance: .; j_gene: TRBJ1-6; d_gene: .; v_gene: TRBV6-5; CDR3aa: CASRPRGRNNSPLHF; CDR3nt: TGTGCCAGCAGGCCTCGGGGGAGGAATAATTCACCCCTCCACTTT
abundance: .; j_gene: TRBJ2-1; d_gene: .; v_gene: TRBV2; CDR3aa: CASTTYNEQFF; CDR3nt: TGTGCCAGCACCACTTACAATGAGCAGTTCTTC
abundance: .; j_gene: TRBJ2-7; d_gene: .; v_gene: TRBV2; CDR3aa: CASTFEGTSYEQYF; CDR3nt: TGTGCCAGTACCTTTGAGGGAACTTCCTACGAGCAGTACTTC
abundance: .; j_gene: TRBJ2-1; d_gene: TRBD1; v_gene: TRBV6-2/TRBV6-3; CDR3aa: CASSQRQGSYNEQFF; CDR3nt: TGTGCCAGCAGCCAAAGACAGGGGTCCTACAATGAGCAGTTCTTC
abundance: .; j_gene: TRBJ1-2; d_gene: TRBD1; v_gene: TRBV6-5; CDR3aa: CASSYLKMGQGGGYTF; CDR3nt: TGTGCCAGCAGTTACCTGAAGATGGGACAGGGGGGAGGCTACACCTTC
abundance: .; j_gene: TRBJ2-7; d_gene: .; v_gene: TRBV28; CDR3aa: CASGGQGVSEQYF; CDR3nt: TGTGCCAGCGGAGGGCAGGGGGTTAGCGAGCAGTACTTC
abundance: .; j_gene: TRBJ2-1; d_gene: TRBD2; v_gene: TRBV9; CDR3aa: CASSVGSSGARNEQFF; CDR3nt: TGTGCCAGCAGCGTAGGTTCCAGCGGGGCCAGAAATGAGCAGTTCTTC
abundance: .; j_gene: TRBJ2-7; d_gene: TRBD2; v_gene: TRBV6-5; CDR3aa: CASRSSGESYEQYF; CDR3nt: TGTGCCAGCAGATCTAGCGGTGAATCCTACGAGCAGTACTTC
abundance: .; j_gene: TRBJ1-5; d_gene: .; v_gene: TRBV21-1; CDR3aa: CASSNGQAWCQPQHF; CDR3nt: TGTGCCAGCAGCAATGGGCAGGCTTGGTGTCAGCCCCAGCATTTT
abundance: .; j_gene: TRBJ2-1; d_gene: TRBD2; v_gene: TRBV7-9; CDR3aa: CASSSGSSGSIDEQFF; CDR3nt: TGTGCCAGCAGCTCAGGATCGAGCGGGAGTATCGATGAGCAGTTCTTC
abundance: .; j_gene: TRBJ1-1; d_gene: TRBD1; v_gene: TRBV7-2; CDR3aa: CASSFQGATEAFF; CDR3nt: TGTGCCAGCAGCTTCCAGGGGGCCACTGAAGCTTTCTTT
abundance: .; j_gene: TRBJ2-7; d_gene: TRBD2; v_gene: TRBV30; CDR3aa: CAWRIAGPYEQYF; CDR3nt: TGTGCCTGGAGAATAGCGGGACCCTACGAGCAGTACTTC
abundance: .; j_gene: TRBJ2-3; d_gene: TRBD2; v_gene: TRBV5-1; CDR3aa: CASSGGLARTDTQYF; CDR3nt: TGCGCCAGCAGCGGCGGACTAGCGAGGACAGATACGCAGTATTTT
abundance: .; j_gene: TRBJ1-6; d_gene: .; v_gene: TRBV4-2; CDR3aa: CASSQGKAGPLHF; CDR3nt: TGTGCCAGCAGCCAAGGGAAGGCGGGGCCCCTCCACTTT
abundance: few; j_gene: TRBJ1-5; d_gene: TRBD1; v_gene: TRBV9; CDR3aa: CASSVTGGFQPQHF; CDR3nt: TGTGCCAGCAGCGTAACAGGGGGCTTTCAGCCCCAGCATTTT
abundance: .; j_gene: TRBJ2-3; d_gene: TRBD1; v_gene: TRBV27; CDR3aa: CASRSGTGGSDTQYF; CDR3nt: TGTGCCAGCAGATCCGGGACAGGGGGTTCAGATACGCAGTATTTT
abundance: .; j_gene: TRBJ1-1; d_gene: TRBD1; v_gene: TRBV5-1; CDR3aa: CASSRTGGNTEAFF; CDR3nt: TGCGCCAGCAGCAGGACAGGGGGGAACACTGAAGCTTTCTTT
abundance: .; j_gene: TRBJ1-1; d_gene: .; v_gene: TRBV7-2; CDR3aa: CASSFSGVTEAFF; CDR3nt: TGTGCCAGCAGCTTTTCAGGGGTCACTGAAGCTTTCTTT
abundance: few; j_gene: TRBJ1-5; d_gene: .; v_gene: TRBV19; CDR3aa: CASSSFNQPQHF; CDR3nt: TGTGCCAGTAGTTCTTTTAATCAGCCCCAGCATTTT